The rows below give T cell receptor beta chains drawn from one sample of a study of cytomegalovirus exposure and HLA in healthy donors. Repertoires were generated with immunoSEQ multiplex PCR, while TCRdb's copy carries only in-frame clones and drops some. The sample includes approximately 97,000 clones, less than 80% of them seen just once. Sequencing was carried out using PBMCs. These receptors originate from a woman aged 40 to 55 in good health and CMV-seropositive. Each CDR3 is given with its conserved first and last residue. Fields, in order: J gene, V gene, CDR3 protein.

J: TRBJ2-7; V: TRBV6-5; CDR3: CASSPPGLAGDEQYF
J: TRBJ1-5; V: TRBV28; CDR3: CASSFLRENQPQHF
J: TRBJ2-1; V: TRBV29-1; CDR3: CSAATSATRNEQFF
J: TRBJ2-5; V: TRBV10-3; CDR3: CAISPGTSGQETQYF
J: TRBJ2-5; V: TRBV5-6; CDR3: CASSVSSGVQETQYF
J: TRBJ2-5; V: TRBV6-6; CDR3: CASSYNAGGGETQYF
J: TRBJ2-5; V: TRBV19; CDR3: CASSNRQGQETQYF
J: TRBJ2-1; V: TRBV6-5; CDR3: CASSRDSYNEQFF
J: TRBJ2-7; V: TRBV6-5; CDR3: CASSYLAGGYEQYF
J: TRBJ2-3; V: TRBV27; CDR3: CASSFLVAGGGTDTQYF
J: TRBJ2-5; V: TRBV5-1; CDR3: CASSLYLWGQKETQYF
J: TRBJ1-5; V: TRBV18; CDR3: CASSSDSNQPQHF
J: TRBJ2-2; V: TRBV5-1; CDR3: CASKEGDTGELFF
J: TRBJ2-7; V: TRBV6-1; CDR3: CASSEGGPASGIWPLYEQYF
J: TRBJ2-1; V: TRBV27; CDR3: CASSFGASGSLPESYNEQFF
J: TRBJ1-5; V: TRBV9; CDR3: CASSSTMGAGQPQHF
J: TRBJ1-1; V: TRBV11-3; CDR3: CASSLDHRRMDTEAFF
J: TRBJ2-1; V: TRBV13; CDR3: CASSRRTKGVDEQFF